The T cell receptor beta chain described here comes from a study of cytomegalovirus exposure and HLA in healthy donors. Findings and caveats of the study: Associated with cytomegalovirus, according to the listing, were 150 to 200 TCR beta chains.

The donors were part of the validation cohort of 100 to 150 subjects. That cohort was separate from the first cohort, which comprised several hundred subjects. As to this clone: Its antigen is as yet unknown.

J was trimmed by 8 bases and V by 1 base; bases with no gene match: 5. Germline V gene sequence: CDR1 SNHLY, CDR2 FYNNEI. The CDR3 extends over 14 amino acids. The assay was immunoSEQ multiplex PCR, and TCRdb's table has in-frame clones only and misses some. The profile covers 150,000 to 200,000 clones, with almost 85% appearing a single time and 10% taken by the ten largest. J is TRBJ1-2 and V is TRBV2; TRBD1 matches at 9 bases. The receptor was derived from a man aged 30 to 39 in good health and CMV-seropositive. What was sequenced was PBMCs. CDR3 sequence reads: CASSEGDRAWGYTF. For the CDR3, the DNA is TGTGCCAGCAGTGAAGGGGACAGGGCGTGGGGCTACACCTTC.